This is a list of T cell receptor beta chains from one sample in a study of T cell responses to AZD1222 COVID-19 vaccine. The data were produced by immunoSEQ multiplex PCR, yet TCRdb's version contains in-frame clones alone and is incomplete. This sample has roughly 200,000 clones; roughly 94% occur once, and the top ten carry approximately 1.7%. Sequencing was performed on peripheral blood, taken 28 days after the second dose of the MenACWY control vaccine. The receptors were gathered from an adult who received the MenACWY meningococcal vaccine as a control. Each CDR3 is given with its conserved first and last residue. D genes are given only for firm matches. Clone size is stated in some rows and not others, as once, few, many or a class when expanded.

J	V	D	size	DNA	CDR3
TRBJ1-2	TRBV2	NA	NA	TGTGCCAGCAGTCCTGACAGCTATGGCTACACCTTC	CASSPDSYGYTF
TRBJ1-6	TRBV28	NA	NA	TGTGCCAGCACCTACCTCCGGACAGCCCCCCGGGTGCCCAATAATTCACCCCTCCACTTT	CASTYLRTAPRVPNNSPLHF
TRBJ2-2	TRBV27	TRBD2	NA	TGTGCCAGCAGTCCGCTCTCTAGCGGAACGAACACCGGGGAGCTGTTTTTT	CASSPLSSGTNTGELFF
TRBJ2-1	TRBV11-3	NA	NA	TGTGCCAGCAGCCAGGGAGGTGCCAATGAGCAGTTCTTC	CASSQGGANEQFF
TRBJ1-2	TRBV6-1	NA	NA	TGTGCCAGCAGTGACAGCCCCCCAAAATATGGCTACACCTTC	CASSDSPPKYGYTF
TRBJ2-5	TRBV18	NA	NA	TGTGCCAGCTCACCAGGGGGGTTCCAAGAGACCCAGTACTTC	CASSPGGFQETQYF
TRBJ2-1	TRBV9	TRBD2	NA	TGTGCCAGCAGCACCTCGACTAGCGTCGAGCAGTTCTTC	CASSTSTSVEQFF
TRBJ1-5	TRBV19	TRBD1	NA	TGTGCCAGTAGTATCTCGGGACAGGGGGGATTCAATCAGCCCCAGCATTTT	CASSISGQGGFNQPQHF
TRBJ2-5	TRBV24-1	NA	NA	TGTGCCACCGCACAGGGAGGGTACGGGGAGACCCAGTACTTC	CATAQGGYGETQYF
TRBJ2-7	TRBV11-2	TRBD1	once	TGTGCCAGCAGCTACGGCGGGACAGGGACCTCCTACGAGCAGTACTTC	CASSYGGTGTSYEQYF
TRBJ1-2	TRBV24-1	NA	once	TGTGCCACCACCGACAGTGGGGGCTATGGCTACACCTTC	CATTDSGGYGYTF
TRBJ2-2	TRBV7-2	TRBD1	NA	TGTGCCAGCAGCCCCCCGACAGGGGTAAACGGGGAGCTGTTTTTT	CASSPPTGVNGELFF
TRBJ1-1	TRBV3-1/TRBV3-2	NA	NA	TGTGCCAGCAGCCACCCAGGGTTGAACACTGAAGCTTTCTTT	CASSHPGLNTEAFF
TRBJ2-1	TRBV9	NA	NA	TGTGCCAGCAGCCCTCGGACTACCTACAATGAGCAGTTCTTC	CASSPRTTYNEQFF
TRBJ2-7	TRBV25-1	NA	NA	TGTGCCAGCAGTGTTTCGGGGTCCTACGAGCAGTACTTC	CASSVSGSYEQYF
TRBJ2-7	TRBV6-5	NA	NA	TGTGCCAGCAGTTACTCGGGAAGCAGAATCTACGAGCAGTACTTC	CASSYSGSRIYEQYF
TRBJ1-4	TRBV6-1	NA	NA	TGTGCCAGCAGTGAGGGAGGGGCTGGACGGGGCGAAAAACTGTTTTTT	CASSEGGAGRGEKLFF
TRBJ2-1	TRBV28	NA	NA	TGTGCCAGCAGTTTAATCAGGCATGAGCAGTTCTTC	CASSLIRHEQFF
TRBJ1-2	TRBV7-9	TRBD1	NA	TGTGCCAGCAGCTTAGCGCCGGACAGGGCGTCTGGCTACACCTTC	CASSLAPDRASGYTF
TRBJ2-1	TRBV7-3	NA	NA	TGTGCCAGCAGCCGGACAGAGTCTTACTACAATGAGCAGTTCTTC	CASSRTESYYNEQFF
TRBJ1-6	TRBV6-5	NA	NA	TGTGCCAGCAGTTATAATTCCAAATCACCCCTCCACTTT	CASSYNSKSPLHF
TRBJ2-2	TRBV7-6	TRBD1	NA	TGTGCCAGCAGCTTAACCAGGGGGCACACCGGGGAGCTGTTTTTT	CASSLTRGHTGELFF
TRBJ2-5	TRBV4-1	NA	NA	TGCGCCAGCAGCCACCTCGCAGGGTCCCGGGAGACCCAGTACTTC	CASSHLAGSRETQYF
TRBJ1-5	TRBV23-1	NA	NA	TGCGCCAGCAGTCAATCCGGGTGTCAGCCCCAGCATTTT	CASSQSGCQPQHF
TRBJ1-1	TRBV6-5	NA	NA	TGTGCCAGCAGTTACTCGACTGGGGAGGCTTTCTTT	CASSYSTGEAFF
TRBJ1-1	TRBV7-2	NA	once	TGTGCCAGCAGCTTATTTACAACCCGTGAGGGTGAAGCTTTCTTT	CASSLFTTREGEAFF
TRBJ2-1	TRBV10-3	NA	NA	TGTGCCATCAGTATGAGTCCCGACAATGAGCAGTTCTTC	CAISMSPDNEQFF
TRBJ2-3	TRBV9	TRBD2	NA	TGTGCCAGCAGCGTAATGGGCCTTCTAGCGGGGGGCACAGATACGCAGTATTTT	CASSVMGLLAGGTDTQYF
TRBJ1-1	TRBV12-3/TRBV12-4	NA	NA	TGTGCCAGCAGTCCCCCCGGGGGCACTGAAGCTTTCTTT	CASSPPGGTEAFF
TRBJ2-3	TRBV5-1	NA	NA	TGCGCCAGCAGCTTGGAAGTAGGCACAGATACGCAGTATTTT	CASSLEVGTDTQYF
TRBJ2-1	TRBV7-8	TRBD1	NA	TGTGCCAGCAGCACAACCCCCTCTGGGACAGGGGACGGTGAGCAGTTCTTC	CASSTTPSGTGDGEQFF
TRBJ2-7	TRBV10-3	TRBD2	NA	TGTGCCATCAGTGAGTCGATGGGTCTAGCGGGGGAAAATTCCTACGAGCAGTACTTC	CAISESMGLAGENSYEQYF
TRBJ1-2	TRBV3-1/TRBV3-2	NA	once	TGTGCCAGCAGCCAAGATCGCACCCTGGATGGCTACACCTTC	CASSQDRTLDGYTF
TRBJ1-1	TRBV10-3	NA	NA	TGTGCCATCGCAAACCCCTCGAACACTGAAGCTTTCTTT	CAIANPSNTEAFF
TRBJ2-7	TRBV10-3	NA	NA	TGTGCCATCAGTGCAAGAGAATCGTACGAGCAGTACTTC	CAISARESYEQYF
TRBJ2-1	TRBV27	TRBD1	NA	TGTGCCAGCAGTGCCTTAACAGGGGGCCGCGCGTTCTTC	CASSALTGGRAFF